In this sample, the clone carrying this TCR beta chain turned up a few times. The CDR3 sequence is 24 residues long. With 6 bases clipped from V and 4 bases from J, the junction kept 28 bases outside the gene matches. Germline V CDR1 and CDR2: ENHRY, SYGVKD. TCRdb keeps only in-frame clones here, not all; method: immunoSEQ multiplex PCR. This sample carries about 94,000 clones, about 88% of them seen once, and the ten largest clones take 13%. The sample comes from a study of T cell responses to AZD1222 COVID-19 vaccine. The material sequenced was peripheral blood, taken on day 0 of AZD1222 vaccination. The TCR was taken from an adult in good health. The J gene is TRBJ2-2, the V gene TRBV10-3; TRBD2 matches at 14 bases. The DNA of the CDR3 is TGTGCCATCAGAGCCAGACATTTGCCGACTAGCGGGGGGGCCATGAGTCTCATCACCGGGGAGCTGTTTTTT. Its protein product is CAIRARHLPTSGGAMSLITGELFF.